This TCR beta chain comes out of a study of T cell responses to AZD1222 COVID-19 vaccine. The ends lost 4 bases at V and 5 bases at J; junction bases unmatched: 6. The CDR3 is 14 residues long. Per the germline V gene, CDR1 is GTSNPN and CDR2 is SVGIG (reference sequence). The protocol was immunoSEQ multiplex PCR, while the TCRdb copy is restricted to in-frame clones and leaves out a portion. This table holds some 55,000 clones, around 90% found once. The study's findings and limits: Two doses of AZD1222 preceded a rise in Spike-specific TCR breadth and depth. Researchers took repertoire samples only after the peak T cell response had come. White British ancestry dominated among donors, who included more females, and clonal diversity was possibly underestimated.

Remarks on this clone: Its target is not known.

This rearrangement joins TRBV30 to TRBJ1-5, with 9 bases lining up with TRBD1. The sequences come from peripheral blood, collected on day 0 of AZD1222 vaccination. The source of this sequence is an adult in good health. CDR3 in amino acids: CAWNSGTGHQPQHF. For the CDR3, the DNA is TGTGCCTGGAATTCCGGGACAGGGCATCAGCCCCAGCATTTT.